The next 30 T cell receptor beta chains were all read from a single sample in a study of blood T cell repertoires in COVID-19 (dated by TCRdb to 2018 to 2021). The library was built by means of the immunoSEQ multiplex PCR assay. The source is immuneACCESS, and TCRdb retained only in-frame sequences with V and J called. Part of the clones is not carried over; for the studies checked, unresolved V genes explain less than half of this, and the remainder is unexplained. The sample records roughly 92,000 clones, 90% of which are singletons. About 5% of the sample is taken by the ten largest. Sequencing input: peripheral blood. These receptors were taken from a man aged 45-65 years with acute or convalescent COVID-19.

DNA of the CDR3: TGCAGTGCTAGTTTTTTGGGCGGGAGTGAACAGACCCAGTACTTC. It codes for CSASFLGGSEQTQYF. This rearrangement joins TRBV20-1 to TRBJ2-5, with 7 positions matching TRBD2. The CDR3 covers 15 residues. Germline values: CDR1 DFQATT, CDR2 SNEGSKA (reference sequence). V lost 3 bases and J lost 6; bases outside the gene matches: 13.

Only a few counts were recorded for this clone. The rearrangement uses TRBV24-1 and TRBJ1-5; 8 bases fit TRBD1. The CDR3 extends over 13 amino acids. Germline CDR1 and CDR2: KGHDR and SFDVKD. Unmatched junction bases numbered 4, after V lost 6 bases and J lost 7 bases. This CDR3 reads CATSRDRTQPQHF. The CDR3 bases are TGTGCCACCAGTCGGGACAGGACACAGCCCCAGCATTTT.

CDR3 DNA sequence: TGTGCCAGCAGTCGCGGACAGGGGGCTTCTGGCTACACCTTC. It yields the protein CASSRGQGASGYTF. This chain connects TRBV6-5 to TRBJ1-2, with 11 bases that match TRBD1. Looked up from germline, CDR1 is MNHEY and CDR2 is SVGAGI. The CDR3 length is 14 residues. With V trimmed by 5 bases and J by 7 bases, 6 bases remained unmatched.

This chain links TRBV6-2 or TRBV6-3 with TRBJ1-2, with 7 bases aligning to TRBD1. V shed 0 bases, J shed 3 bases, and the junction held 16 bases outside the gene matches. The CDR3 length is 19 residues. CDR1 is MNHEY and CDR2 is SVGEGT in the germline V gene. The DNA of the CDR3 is TGTGCCAGCAGTTACTCGATCTGGCGAGGGGGCGTTAGTGACTATGGCTACACCTTC. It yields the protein CASSYSIWRGGVSDYGYTF.

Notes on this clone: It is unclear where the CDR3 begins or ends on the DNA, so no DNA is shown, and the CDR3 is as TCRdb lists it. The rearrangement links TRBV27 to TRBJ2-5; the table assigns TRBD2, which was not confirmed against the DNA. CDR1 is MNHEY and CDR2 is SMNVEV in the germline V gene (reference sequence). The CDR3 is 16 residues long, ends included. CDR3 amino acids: CASSSSPTGVLETQYF.

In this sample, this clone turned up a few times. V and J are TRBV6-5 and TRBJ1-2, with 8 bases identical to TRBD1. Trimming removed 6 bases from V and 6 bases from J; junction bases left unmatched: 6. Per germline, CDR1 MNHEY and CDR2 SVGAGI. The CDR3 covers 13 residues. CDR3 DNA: TGTGCCAGCAGCAGAGCAGGGGGCAATGGCTACACCTTC. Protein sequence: CASSRAGGNGYTF.

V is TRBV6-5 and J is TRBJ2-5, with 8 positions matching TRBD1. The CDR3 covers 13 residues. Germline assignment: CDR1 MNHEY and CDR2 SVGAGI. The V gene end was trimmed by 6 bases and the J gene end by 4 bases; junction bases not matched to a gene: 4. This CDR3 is CASSTGGRETQYF. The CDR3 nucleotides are TGTGCCAGCAGCACAGGGGGACGAGAGACCCAGTACTTC.

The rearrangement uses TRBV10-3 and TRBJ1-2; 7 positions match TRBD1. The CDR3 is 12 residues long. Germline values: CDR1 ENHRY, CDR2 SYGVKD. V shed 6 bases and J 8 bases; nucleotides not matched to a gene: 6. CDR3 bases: TGTGCCATCAGAGATACAGGGGAGGGCTACACCTTC. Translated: CAIRDTGEGYTF.

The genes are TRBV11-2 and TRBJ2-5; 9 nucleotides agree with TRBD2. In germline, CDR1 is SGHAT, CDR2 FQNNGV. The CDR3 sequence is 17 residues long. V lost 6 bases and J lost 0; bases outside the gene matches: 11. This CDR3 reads CASRMREGLGYQETQYF. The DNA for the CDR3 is TGTGCCAGCAGAATGCGGGAGGGCCTCGGGTACCAAGAGACCCAGTACTTC.

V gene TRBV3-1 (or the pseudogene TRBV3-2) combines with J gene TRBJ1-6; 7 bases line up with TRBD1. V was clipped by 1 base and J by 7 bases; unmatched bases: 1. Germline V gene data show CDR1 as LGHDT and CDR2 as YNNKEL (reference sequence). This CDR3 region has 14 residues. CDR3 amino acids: CASSQAGGNSPLHF. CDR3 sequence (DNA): TGTGCCAGCAGCCAAGCAGGGGGGAATTCACCCCTCCACTTT.

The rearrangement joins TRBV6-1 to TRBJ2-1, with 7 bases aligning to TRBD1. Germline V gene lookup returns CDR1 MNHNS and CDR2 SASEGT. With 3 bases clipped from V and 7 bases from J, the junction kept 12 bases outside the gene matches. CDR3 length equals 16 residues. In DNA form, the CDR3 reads TGTGCCAGCAGTGACTGGGCAGGGGGTACGGGAAATGAGCAGTTCTTC. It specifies CASSDWAGGTGNEQFF.

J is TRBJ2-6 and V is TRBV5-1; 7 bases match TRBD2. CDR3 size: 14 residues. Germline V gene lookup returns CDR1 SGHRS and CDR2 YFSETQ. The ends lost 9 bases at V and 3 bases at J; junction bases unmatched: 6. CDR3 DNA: TGCGCCACCTACCGGGGGGATGGGGCCAACGTCCTGACTTTC. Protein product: CATYRGDGANVLTF.

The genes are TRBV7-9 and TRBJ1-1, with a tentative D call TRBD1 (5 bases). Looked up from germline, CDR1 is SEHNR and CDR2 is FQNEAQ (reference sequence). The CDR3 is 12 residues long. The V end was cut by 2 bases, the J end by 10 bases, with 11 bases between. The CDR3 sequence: CASSLWGDGAFF. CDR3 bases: TGTGCCAGCAGCTTATGGGGGGACGGAGCTTTCTTT.

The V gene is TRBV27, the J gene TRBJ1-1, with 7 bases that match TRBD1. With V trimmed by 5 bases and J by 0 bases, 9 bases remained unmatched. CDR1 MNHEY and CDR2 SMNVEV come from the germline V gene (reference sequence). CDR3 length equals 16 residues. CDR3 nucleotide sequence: TGTGCCAGCAGTGCCGCAGGGGGTGGAATGAACACTGAAGCTTTCTTT. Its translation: CASSAAGGGMNTEAFF.

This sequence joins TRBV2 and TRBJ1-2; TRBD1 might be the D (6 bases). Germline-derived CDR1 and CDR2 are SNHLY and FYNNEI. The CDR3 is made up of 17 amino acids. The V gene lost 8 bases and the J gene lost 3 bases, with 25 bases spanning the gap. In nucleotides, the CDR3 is TGTGCCAGCTACTATTACCTGGACAGACTCAAGCACTATGGCTACACCTTC. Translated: CASYYYLDRLKHYGYTF.

The CDR3 region has the DNA TGTGCCAGCAGCTTAGTAGGACTAGCGGGAGCCTCCGAGCAGTACTTC. Translated, it gives CASSLVGLAGASEQYF. V usage is TRBV7-9 and J usage is TRBJ2-7; TRBD2 matches 13 bases. The V and J ends lost 1 base and 6 bases, in that order; junction bases with no gene match: 6. The CDR3 is made up of 16 amino acids. Germline lookup yields CDR1 SEHNR and CDR2 FQNEAQ (reference sequence).

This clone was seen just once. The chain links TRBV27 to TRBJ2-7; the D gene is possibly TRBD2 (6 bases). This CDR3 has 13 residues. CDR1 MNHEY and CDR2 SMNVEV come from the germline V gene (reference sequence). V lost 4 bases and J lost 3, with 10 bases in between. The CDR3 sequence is CASSSAGSYEQYF. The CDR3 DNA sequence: TGTGCCAGCAGTTCGGCGGGGAGCTACGAGCAGTACTTC.

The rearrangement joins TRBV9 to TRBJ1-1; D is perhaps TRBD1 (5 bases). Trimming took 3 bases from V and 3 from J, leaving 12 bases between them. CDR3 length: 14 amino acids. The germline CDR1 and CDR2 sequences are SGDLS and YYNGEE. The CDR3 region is CASSAIGGDTEAFF. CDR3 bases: TGTGCCAGCAGCGCCATCGGAGGGGACACTGAAGCTTTCTTT.

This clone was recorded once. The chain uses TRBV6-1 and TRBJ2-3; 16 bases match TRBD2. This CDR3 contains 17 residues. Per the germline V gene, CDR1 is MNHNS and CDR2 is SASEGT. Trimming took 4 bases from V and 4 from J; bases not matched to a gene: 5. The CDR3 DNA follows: TGTGCCAGCAGTGCGGGACTAGCGGGAGGGCGAGCAGATACGCAGTATTTT. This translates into CASSAGLAGGRADTQYF.

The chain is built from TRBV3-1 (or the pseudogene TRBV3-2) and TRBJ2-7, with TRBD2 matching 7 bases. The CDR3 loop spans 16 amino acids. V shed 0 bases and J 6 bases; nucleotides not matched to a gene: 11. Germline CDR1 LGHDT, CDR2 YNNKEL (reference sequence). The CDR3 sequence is CASSQDFGTIPTEQYF. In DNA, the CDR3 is TGTGCCAGCAGCCAAGATTTCGGGACTATCCCCACCGAGCAGTACTTC.

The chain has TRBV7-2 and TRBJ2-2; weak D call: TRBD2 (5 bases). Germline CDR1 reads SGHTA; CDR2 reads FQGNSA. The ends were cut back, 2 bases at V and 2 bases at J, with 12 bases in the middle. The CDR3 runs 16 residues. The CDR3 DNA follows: TGTGCCAGCAGCTTACGGCTAGCTGCTAACACCGGGGAGCTGTTTTTT. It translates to CASSLRLAANTGELFF.

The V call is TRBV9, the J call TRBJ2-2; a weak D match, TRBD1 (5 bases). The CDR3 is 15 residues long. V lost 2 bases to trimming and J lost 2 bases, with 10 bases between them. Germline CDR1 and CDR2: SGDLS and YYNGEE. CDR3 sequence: CASSVQGPNTGELFF. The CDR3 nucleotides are TGTGCCAGCAGCGTGCAGGGTCCCAACACCGGGGAGCTGTTTTTT.

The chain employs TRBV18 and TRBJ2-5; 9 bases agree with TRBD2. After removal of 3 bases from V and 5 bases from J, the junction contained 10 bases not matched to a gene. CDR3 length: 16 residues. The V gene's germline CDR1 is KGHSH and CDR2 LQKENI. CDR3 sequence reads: CASSPPSGMQRETQYF. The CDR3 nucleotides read TGTGCCAGCTCACCCCCTAGCGGGATGCAGAGGGAGACCCAGTACTTC.

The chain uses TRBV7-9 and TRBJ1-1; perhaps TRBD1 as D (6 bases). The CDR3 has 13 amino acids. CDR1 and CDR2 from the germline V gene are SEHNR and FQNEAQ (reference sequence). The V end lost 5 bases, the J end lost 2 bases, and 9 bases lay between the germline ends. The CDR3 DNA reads TGTGCCAGCAGCCCGGACAGTAACACTGAAGCTTTCTTT. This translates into CASSPDSNTEAFF.

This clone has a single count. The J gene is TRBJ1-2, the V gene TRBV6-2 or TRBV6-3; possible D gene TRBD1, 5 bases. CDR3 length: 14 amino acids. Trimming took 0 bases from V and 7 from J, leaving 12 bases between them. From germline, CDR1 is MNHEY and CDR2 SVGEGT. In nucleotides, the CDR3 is TGTGCCAGCAGTTACTCAGGGGCTGGCCTTGGCTACACCTTC. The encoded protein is CASSYSGAGLGYTF.

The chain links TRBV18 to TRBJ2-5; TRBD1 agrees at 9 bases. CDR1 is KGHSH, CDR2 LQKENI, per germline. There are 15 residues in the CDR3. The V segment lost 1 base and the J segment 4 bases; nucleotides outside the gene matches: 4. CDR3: CASSPLTGGGETQYF. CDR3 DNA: TGTGCCAGCTCACCACTTACAGGGGGCGGAGAGACCCAGTACTTC.

The CDR3 loop reads CATSDLETARNTEAFF. DNA for the CDR3: TGTGCCACCAGTGATTTGGAGACAGCCCGGAACACTGAAGCTTTCTTT. This chain joins TRBV24-1 and TRBJ1-1; D might be TRBD1 (5 bases). From germline, CDR1 is KGHDR and CDR2 SFDVKD. Deletions cut 0 bases from V and 1 base from J, with 11 bases between. There are 16 residues in the CDR3.

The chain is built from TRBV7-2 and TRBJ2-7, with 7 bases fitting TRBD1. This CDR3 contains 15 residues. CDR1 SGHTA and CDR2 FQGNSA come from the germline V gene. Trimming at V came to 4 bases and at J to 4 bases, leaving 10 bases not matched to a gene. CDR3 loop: CASSSYLGTAYEQYF. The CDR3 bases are TGTGCCAGCAGCTCATACCTCGGGACAGCTTACGAGCAGTACTTC. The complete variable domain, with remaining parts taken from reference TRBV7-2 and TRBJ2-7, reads GAGVSQSPSNKVTEKGKDVELRCDPISGHTALYWYRQSLGQGLEFLIYFQGNSAPDKSGLPSDRFSAERTGGSVSTLTIQRTQQEDSAVYLCASSSYLGTAYEQYFGPGTRLTVT.

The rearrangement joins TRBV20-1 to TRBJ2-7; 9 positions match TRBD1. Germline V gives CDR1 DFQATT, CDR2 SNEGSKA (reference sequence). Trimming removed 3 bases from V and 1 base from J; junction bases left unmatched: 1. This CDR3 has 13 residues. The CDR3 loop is CSASGTGSYEQYF. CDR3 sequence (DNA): TGCAGTGCTAGTGGGACAGGGTCCTACGAGCAGTACTTC.

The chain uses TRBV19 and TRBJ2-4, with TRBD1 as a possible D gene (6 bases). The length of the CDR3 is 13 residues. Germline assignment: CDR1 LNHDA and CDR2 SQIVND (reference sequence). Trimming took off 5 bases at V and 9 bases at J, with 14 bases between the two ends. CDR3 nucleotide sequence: TGTGCCAGTAGTGGTGCGAGAGGGGGCATTCAGTACTTC. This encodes CASSGARGGIQYF.